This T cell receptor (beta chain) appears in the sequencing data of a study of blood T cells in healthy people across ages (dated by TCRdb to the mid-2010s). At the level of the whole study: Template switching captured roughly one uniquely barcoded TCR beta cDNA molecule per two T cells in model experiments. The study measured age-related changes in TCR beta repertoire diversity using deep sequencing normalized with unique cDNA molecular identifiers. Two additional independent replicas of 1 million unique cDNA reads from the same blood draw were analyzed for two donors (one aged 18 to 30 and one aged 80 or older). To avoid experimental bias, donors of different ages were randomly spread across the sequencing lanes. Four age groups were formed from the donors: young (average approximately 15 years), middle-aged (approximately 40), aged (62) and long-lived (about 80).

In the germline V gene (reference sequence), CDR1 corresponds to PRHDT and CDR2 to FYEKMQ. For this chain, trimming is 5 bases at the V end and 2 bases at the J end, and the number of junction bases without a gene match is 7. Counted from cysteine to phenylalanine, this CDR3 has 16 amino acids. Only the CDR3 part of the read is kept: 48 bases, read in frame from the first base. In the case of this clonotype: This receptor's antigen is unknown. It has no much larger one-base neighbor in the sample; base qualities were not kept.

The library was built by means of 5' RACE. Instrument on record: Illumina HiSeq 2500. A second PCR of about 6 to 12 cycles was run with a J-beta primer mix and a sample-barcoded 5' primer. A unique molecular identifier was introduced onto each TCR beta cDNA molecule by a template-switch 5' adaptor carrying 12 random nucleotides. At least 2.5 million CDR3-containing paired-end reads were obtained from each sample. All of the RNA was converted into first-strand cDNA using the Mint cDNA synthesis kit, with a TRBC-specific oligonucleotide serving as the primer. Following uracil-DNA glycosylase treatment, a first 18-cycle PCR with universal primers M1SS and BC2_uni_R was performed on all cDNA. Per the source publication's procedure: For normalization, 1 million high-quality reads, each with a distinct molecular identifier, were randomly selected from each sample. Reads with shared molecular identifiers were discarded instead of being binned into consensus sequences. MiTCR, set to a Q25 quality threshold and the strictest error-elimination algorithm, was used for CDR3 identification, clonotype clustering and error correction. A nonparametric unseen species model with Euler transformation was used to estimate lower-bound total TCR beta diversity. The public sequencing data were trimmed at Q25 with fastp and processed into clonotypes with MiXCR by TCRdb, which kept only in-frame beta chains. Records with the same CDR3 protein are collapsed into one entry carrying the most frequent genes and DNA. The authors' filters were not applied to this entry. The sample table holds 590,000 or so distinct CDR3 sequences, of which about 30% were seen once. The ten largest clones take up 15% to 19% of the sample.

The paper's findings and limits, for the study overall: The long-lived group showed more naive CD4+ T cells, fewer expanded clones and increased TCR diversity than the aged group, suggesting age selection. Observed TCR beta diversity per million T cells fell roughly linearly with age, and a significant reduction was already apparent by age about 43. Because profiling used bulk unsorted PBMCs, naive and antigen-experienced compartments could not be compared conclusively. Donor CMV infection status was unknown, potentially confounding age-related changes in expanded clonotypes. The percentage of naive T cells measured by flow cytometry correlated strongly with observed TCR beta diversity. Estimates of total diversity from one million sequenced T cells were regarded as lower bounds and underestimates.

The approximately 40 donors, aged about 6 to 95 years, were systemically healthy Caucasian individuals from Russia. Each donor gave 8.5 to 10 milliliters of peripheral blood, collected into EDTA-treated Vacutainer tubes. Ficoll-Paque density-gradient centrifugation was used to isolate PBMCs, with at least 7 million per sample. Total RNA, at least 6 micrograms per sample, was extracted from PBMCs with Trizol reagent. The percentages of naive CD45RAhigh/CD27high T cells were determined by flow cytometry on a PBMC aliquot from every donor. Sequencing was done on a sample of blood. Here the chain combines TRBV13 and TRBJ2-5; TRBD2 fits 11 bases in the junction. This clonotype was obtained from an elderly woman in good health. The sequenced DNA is TGTGCCAGCAGCCTGGGACTAGCGGCTATACAAGAGACCCAGTACTTC. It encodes CASSLGLAAIQETQYF.